This TCR beta chain was documented in a study of shared clonotypes between healthy human individuals. Regarding the study as a whole: Rarefaction indicated that sorted-subset sequencing remained incomplete although depth was large.

Germline CDR1 and CDR2: SGDLS and YYNGEE. This CDR3 has 15 residues. Trimming took 2 bases from V and 4 from J; bases not matched to a gene: 2. Clones were sequenced by immunoSEQ multiplex PCR, and TCRdb holds only the in-frame ones, with some missing. The sample shows 1.6 million or so clones, approximately 96% of them seen only once. A remark on this clone: The antigen is not known.

This TCR derives from a man aged 25-45 years in good health. This chain links TRBV9 with TRBJ2-5; 13 bases align to TRBD2. Input material: naive CD4+ T cells sorted from blood. Sample subset: CD45RA+ positively selected. CDR3 nucleotides: TGTGCCAGCAGCGTCGGACTAGCGGGAGTAGAGACCCAGTACTTC. Residues: CASSVGLAGVETQYF.